The clone carrying this T cell receptor beta chain was seen more than once but under ten times. Individual cDNA molecules were tagged with unique molecular identifiers, the study reported. TCRdb re-derived calls from the 5' RACE reads in MiXCR, one entry per CDR3 protein. The repertoire has roughly 60,000 distinct CDR3 sequences, around 6% of them found once; the top ten carry 6% to 7%. The sample belongs to a study of early T cells in non-severe SARS-CoV-2 infection. Study details: Investigators sequenced bulk RNA drawn from unsorted whole blood, and chains remained unpaired.

There are 16 residues in the CDR3. Deletions cut 0 bases from V and 1 base from J, with 13 bases between. Germline CDR1 is MNHEY and CDR2 is SMNVEV (reference sequence). The receptor was isolated from an adult who was a healthcare worker with PCR-confirmed SARS-CoV-2 infection or an uninfected control (not recorded which). Sample: whole blood. This chain connects TRBV27 to TRBJ2-7; D possibly matches TRBD1 or TRBD2 (6 bases each). The chain's CDR3 is CASSLSAQGLSYEQYF. The CDR3 DNA reads as TGTGCCAGCAGTTTATCGGCACAGGGACTTTCCTACGAGCAGTACTTC.